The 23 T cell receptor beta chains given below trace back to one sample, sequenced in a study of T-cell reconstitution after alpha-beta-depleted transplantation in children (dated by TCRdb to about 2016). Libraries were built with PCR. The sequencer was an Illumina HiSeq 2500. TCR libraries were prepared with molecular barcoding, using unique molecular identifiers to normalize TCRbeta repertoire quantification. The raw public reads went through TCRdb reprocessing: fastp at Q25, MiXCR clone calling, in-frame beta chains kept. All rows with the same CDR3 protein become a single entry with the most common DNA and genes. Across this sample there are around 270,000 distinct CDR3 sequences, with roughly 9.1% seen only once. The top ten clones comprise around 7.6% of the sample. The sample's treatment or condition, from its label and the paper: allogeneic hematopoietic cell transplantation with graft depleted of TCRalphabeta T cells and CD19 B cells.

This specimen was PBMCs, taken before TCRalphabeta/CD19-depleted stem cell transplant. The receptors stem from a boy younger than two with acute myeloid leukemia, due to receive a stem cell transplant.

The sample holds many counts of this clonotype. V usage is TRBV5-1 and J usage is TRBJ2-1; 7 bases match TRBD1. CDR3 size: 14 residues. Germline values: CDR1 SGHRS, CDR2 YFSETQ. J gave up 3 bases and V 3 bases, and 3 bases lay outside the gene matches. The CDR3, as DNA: TGCGCCAGCAGCTCGACAGGGATCTACAATGAGCAGTTCTTC. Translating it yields CASSSTGIYNEQFF. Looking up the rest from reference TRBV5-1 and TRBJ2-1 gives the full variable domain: KAGVTQTPRYLIKTRGQQVTLSCSPISGHRSVSWYQQTPGQGLQFLFEYFSETQRNKGNFPGRFSGRQFSNSRSEMNVSTLELGDSALYLCASSSTGIYNEQFFGPGTRLTVL.

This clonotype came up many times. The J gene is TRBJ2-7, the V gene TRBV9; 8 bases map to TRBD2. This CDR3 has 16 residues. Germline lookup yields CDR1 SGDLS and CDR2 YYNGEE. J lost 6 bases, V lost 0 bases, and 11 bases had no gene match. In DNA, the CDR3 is TGTGCCAGCAGCGTAGCGGGAGGGCCGTTCACCAGCGAGCAGTACTTC. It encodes CASSVAGGPFTSEQYF.

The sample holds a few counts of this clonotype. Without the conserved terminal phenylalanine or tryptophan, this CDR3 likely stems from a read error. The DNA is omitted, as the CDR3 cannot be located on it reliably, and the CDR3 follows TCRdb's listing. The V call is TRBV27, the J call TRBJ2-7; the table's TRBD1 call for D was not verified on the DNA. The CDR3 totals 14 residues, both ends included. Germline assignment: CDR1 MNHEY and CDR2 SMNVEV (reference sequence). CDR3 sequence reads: CASSLSCISFAGRI.

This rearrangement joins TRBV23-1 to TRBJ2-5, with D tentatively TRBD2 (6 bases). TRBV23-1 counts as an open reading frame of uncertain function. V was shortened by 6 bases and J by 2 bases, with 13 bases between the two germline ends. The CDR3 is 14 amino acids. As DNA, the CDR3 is TGCGCCAGCAGCCCCTTCCGGGGGCAAGAGACCCAGTACTTC. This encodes CASSPFRGQETQYF.

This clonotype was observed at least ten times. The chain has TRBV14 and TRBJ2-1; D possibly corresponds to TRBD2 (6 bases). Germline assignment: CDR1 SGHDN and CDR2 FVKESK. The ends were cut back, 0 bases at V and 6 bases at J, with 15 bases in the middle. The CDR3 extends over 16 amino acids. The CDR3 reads CASSQDWEASANEQFF. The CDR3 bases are TGTGCCAGCAGCCAAGACTGGGAGGCTAGCGCCAATGAGCAGTTCTTC.

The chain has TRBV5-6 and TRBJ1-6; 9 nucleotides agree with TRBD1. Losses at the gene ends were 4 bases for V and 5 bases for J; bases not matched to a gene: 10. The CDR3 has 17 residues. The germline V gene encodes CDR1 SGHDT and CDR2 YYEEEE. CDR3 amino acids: CASSPDRGLGHNSPLHF. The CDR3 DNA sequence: TGTGCCAGCAGCCCGGACAGGGGCTTGGGGCATAATTCACCCCTCCACTTT.

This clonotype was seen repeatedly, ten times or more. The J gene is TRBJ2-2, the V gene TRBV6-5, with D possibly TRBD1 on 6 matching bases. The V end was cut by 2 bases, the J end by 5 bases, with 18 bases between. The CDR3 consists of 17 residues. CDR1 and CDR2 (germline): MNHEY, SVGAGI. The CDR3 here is CASSYGRGQPRTGELFF. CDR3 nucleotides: TGTGCCAGCAGTTACGGTAGAGGACAGCCCAGGACCGGGGAGCTGTTTTTT.

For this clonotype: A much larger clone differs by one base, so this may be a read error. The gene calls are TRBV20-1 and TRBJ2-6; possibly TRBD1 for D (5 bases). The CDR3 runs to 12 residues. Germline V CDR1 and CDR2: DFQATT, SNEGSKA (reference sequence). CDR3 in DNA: TGCAGTGCAAGCTCTGGGGCCAACGTCCCGACTTTC. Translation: CSASSGANVPTF.

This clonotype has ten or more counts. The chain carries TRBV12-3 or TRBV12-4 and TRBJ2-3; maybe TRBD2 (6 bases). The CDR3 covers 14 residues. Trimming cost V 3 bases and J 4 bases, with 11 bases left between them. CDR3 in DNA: TGTGCCAGCAGTTTGGGCCCGGGGGCAGATACGCAGTATTTT. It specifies CASSLGPGADTQYF.

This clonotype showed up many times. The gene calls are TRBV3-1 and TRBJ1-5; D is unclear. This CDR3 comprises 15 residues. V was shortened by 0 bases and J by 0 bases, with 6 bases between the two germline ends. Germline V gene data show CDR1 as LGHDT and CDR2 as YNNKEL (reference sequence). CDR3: CASSQERLSNQPQHF. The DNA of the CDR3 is TGTGCCAGCAGCCAAGAGAGGCTTAGCAATCAGCCCCAGCATTTT. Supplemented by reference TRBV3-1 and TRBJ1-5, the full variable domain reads DTAVSQTPKYLVTQMGNDKSIKCEQNLGHDTMYWYKQDSKKFLKIMFSYNNKELIINETVPNRFSPKSPDKAHLNLHINSLELGDSAVYFCASSQERLSNQPQHFGDGTRLSIL.

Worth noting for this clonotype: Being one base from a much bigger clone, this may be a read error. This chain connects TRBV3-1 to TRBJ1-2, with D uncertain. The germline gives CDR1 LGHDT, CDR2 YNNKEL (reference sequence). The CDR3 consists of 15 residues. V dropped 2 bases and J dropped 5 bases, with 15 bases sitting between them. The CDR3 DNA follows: TGTGCCAGCAGCCAAAAGTCGGTGTTTCTTTATGGCTACACCTTC. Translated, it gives CASSQKSVFLYGYTF.

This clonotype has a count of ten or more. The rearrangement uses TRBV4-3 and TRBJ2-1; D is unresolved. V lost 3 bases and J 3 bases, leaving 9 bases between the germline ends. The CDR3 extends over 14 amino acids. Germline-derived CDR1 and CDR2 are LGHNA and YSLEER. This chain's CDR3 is CASSQVSYYNEQFF. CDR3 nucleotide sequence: TGCGCCAGCAGCCAGGTCTCGTACTACAATGAGCAGTTCTTC.

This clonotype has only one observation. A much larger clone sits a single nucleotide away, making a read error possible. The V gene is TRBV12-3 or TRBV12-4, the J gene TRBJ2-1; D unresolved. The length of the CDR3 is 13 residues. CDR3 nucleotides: TGTGCCAGCAGTTTTGGAGCTCCCAATGAGCGGTTCTTC. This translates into CASSFGAPNERFF.

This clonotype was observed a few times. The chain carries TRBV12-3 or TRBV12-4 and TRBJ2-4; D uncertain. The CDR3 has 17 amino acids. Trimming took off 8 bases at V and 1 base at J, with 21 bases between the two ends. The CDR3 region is CASGGPETFAAKNIQYF. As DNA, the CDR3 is TGTGCCAGCGGCGGCCCAGAAACCTTTGCGGCCAAAAACATTCAGTACTTC.

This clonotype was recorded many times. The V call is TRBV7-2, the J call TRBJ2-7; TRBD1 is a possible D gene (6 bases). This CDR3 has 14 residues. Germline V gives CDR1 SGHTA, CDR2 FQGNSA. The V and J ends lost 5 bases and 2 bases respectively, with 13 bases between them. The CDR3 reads CASSPARTAYEQYF. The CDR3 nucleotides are TGTGCCAGCAGCCCCGCCCGGACAGCCTACGAGCAGTACTTC.

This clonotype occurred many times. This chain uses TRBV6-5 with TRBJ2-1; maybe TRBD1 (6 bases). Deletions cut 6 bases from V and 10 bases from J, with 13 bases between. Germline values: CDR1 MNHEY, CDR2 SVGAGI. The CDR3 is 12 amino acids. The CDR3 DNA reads TGTGCCAGCAGGAACGAGGGGGTCGAGCAGTTCTTC. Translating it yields CASRNEGVEQFF.

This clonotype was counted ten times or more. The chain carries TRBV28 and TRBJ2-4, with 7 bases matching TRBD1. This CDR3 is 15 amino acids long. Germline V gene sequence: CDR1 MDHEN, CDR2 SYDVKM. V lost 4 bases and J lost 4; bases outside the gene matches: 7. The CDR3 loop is CASSSLPGGKNIQYF. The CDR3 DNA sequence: TGTGCCAGCAGTTCCCTCCCAGGGGGTAAAAACATTCAGTACTTC.

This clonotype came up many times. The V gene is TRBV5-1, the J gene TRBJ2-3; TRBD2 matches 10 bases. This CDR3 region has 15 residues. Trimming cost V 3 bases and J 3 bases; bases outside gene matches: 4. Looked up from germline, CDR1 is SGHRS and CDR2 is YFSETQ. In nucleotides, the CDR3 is TGCGCCAGCAGCTCCTTAGCGGGAGGAACAGATACGCAGTATTTT. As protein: CASSSLAGGTDTQYF.

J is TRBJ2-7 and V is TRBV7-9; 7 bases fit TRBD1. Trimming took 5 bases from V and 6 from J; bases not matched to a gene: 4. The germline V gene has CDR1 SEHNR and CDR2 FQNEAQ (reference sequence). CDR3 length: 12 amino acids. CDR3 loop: CASSIGTAEQYF. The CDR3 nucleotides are TGTGCCAGCAGCATCGGGACAGCCGAGCAGTACTTC.

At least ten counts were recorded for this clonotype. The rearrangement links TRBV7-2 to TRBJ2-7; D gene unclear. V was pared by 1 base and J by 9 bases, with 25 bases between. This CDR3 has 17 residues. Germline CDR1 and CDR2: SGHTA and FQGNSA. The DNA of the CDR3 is TGTGCCAGCAGCTTAGTGAGTGGAGCAGCCCTCCACTACCGGCAGTACTTC. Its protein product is CASSLVSGAALHYRQYF.

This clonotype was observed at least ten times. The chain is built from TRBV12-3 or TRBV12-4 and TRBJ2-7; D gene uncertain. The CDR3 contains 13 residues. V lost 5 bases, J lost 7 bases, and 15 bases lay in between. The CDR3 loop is CASSPPGLGEQYF. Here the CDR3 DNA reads TGTGCCAGCAGTCCACCGGGTCTGGGGGAGCAGTACTTC.

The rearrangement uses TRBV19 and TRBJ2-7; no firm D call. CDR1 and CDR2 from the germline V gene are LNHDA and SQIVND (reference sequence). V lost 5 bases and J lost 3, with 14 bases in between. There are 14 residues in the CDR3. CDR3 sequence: CASSPRTERYEQYF. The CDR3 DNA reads TGTGCCAGTAGTCCCAGGACGGAGCGCTACGAGCAGTACTTC.

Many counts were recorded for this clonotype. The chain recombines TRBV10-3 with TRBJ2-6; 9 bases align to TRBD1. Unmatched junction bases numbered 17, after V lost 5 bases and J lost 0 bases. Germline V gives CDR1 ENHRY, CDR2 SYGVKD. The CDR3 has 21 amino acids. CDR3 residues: CAISRYRDRDHPSSGANVLTF. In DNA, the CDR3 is TGTGCCATCAGTCGGTACCGGGACAGGGATCATCCTAGCTCTGGGGCCAACGTCCTGACTTTC.